This entry is about one T cell receptor (beta chain). Its antigen remains unidentified. The source of the sample is a study of PD-1 blockade in classical Hodgkin lymphoma. On the study more broadly: Every 2 weeks, patients got 3 mg/kg intravenous nivolumab.

The study's findings and limits: While CD8+ TCR diversity did not rise significantly by C4D1, CD4+ TCR diversity did. Baseline diversity was lower in partial responders and progressors than complete responders.

Looked up from germline, CDR1 is LNHDA and CDR2 is SQIVND (reference sequence). The CDR3 runs 15 residues. V was cut by 3 bases and J by 6 bases, with 15 bases left in between. Clones were sequenced by immunoSEQ multiplex PCR, and TCRdb holds only the in-frame ones, with some missing. The repertoire has 90,000 to 120,000 clones, 89% of them found once; the top ten carry about 20%. Every one of the patients relapsed after autologous stem cell transplantation (brentuximab vedotin exposure was variable). The TCR sequence derives from a human donor with classical Hodgkin lymphoma. The material sequenced was peripheral blood mononuclear cells (PBMCs), taken before the second cycle of nivolumab. The V call is TRBV19, the J call TRBJ1-5, with D hard to call. The chain's CDR3 is CASSILAEAAQPQHF. CDR3 nucleotides: TGTGCCAGTAGTATTCTGGCAGAGGCGGCTCAGCCCCAGCATTTT.